This TCR beta chain was profiled in a study of identical twins. Study-level results: It was out-of-frame TCR alpha sharing in monozygotic twins that models underestimated. Out-of-frame alpha sequences common to twins were enriched for low generation probability.

Healthy Caucasians made up all donors. A remark on this clonotype: The antigen is undetermined.

V gave up 7 bases and J gave up 5 bases, with 14 bases separating them. There are 13 residues in the CDR3. Germline values: CDR1 MNHNS, CDR2 SASEGT. Unique molecular identifiers were present on cDNA, and template switching added a universal primer site. One entry per CDR3 protein, called by TCRdb with MiXCR from the 5' RACE reads. The sample holds around 960,000 distinct CDR3 sequences, roughly 12% seen once. This sample also belongs to another study, concerning yellow fever vaccine responses in identical twins.

This TCR was sampled from a woman under 30 in good health. The rearrangement joins TRBV6-1 to TRBJ1-1; maybe TRBD1 (5 bases). Sequencing used PBMCs. In DNA form, the CDR3 reads TGTGCCAGCAAAAGGGGTGGTCGGACTGAAGCTTTCTTT. Translating gives CASKRGGRTEAFF.